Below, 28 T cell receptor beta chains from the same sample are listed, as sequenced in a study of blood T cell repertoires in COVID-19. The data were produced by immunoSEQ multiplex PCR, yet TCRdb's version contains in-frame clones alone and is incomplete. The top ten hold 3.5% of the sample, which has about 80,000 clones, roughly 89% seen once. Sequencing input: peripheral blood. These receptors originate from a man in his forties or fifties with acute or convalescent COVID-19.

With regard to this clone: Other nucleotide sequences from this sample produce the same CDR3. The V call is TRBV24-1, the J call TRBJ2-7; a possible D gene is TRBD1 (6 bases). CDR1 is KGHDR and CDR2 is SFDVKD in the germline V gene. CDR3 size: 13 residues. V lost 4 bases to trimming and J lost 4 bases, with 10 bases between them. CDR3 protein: CATSDSGTYEQYF. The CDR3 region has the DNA TGTGCCACCAGTGACTCCGGGACATACGAGCAGTACTTC.

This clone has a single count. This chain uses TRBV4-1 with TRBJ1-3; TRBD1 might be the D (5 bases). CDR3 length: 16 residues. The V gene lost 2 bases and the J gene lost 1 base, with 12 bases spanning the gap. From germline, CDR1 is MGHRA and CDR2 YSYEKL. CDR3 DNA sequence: TGCGCCAGCAGCCAACCAGGCGGGACGTCTGGAAACACCATATATTTT. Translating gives CASSQPGGTSGNTIYF.

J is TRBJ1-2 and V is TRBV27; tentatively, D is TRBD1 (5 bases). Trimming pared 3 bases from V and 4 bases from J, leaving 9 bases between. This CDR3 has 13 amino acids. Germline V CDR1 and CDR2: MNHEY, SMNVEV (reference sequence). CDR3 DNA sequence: TGTGCCAGCAGTTTCCTTAGGGGCTATGGCTACACCTTC. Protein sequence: CASSFLRGYGYTF.

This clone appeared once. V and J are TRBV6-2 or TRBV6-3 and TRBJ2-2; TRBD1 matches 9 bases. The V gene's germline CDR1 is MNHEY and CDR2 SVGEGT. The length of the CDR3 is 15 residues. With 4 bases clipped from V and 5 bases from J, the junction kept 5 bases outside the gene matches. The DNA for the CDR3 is TGTGCCAGCAGTTCACAGGGGGCGCATACCGGGGAGCTGTTTTTT. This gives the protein CASSSQGAHTGELFF.

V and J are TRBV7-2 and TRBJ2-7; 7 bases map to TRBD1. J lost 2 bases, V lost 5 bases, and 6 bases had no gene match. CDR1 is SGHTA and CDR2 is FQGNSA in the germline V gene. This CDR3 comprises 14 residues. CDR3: CASSTRQGPYEQYF. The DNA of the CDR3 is TGTGCCAGCAGCACCCGACAGGGTCCCTACGAGCAGTACTTC.

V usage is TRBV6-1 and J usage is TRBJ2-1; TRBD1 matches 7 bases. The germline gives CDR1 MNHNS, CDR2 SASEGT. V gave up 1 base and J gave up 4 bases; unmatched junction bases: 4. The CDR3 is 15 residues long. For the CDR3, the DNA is TGTGCCAGCAGTGAAGGGGACAGCCCTTACAATGAGCAGTTCTTC. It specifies CASSEGDSPYNEQFF.

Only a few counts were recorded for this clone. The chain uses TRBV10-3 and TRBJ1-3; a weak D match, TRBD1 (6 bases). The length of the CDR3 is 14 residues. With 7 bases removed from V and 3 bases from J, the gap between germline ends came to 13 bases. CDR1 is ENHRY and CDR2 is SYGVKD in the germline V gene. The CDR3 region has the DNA TGTGCCATCAAGGCGGGGGCTCATGGAAACACCATATATTTT. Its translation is CAIKAGAHGNTIYF.

DNA for the CDR3: TGTGCCAGCAGTTACGGGACAGGACCTTCCTACGAGCAGTACTTC. Protein: CASSYGTGPSYEQYF. The V and J genes are TRBV6-5 and TRBJ2-7; 8 bases match TRBD1. CDR1 MNHEY and CDR2 SVGAGI come from the germline V gene. The CDR3 length is 15 residues. Trimming cost V 2 bases and J 1 base; bases outside gene matches: 4.

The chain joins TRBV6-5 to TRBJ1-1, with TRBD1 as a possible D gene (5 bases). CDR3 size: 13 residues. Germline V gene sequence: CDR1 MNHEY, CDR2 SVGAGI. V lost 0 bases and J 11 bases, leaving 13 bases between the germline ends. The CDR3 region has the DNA TGTGCCAGCAGTTACTCGATGCAGGGTGGGGCTTTCTTT. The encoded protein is CASSYSMQGGAFF.

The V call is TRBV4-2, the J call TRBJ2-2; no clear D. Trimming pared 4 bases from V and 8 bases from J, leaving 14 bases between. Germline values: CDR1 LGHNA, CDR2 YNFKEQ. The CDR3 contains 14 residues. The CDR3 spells CASSRARSTGELFF. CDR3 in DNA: TGTGCCAGCAGCCGGGCCAGAAGCACGGGGGAGCTGTTTTTT.

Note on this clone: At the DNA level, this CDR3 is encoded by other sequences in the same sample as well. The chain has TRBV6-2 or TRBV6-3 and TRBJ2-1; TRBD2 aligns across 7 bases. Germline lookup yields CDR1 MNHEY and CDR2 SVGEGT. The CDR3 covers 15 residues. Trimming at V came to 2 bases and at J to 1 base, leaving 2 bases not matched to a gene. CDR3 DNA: TGTGCCAGCAGTTACGAAGCGGGATCCTACAATGAGCAGTTCTTC. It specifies CASSYEAGSYNEQFF.

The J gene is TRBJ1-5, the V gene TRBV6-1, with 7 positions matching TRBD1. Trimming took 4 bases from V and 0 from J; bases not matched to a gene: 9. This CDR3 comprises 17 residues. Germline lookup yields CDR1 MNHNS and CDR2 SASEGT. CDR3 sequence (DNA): TGTGCCAGCAGTGCGTCAGGGGGTATTGATAGCAATCAGCCCCAGCATTTT. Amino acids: CASSASGGIDSNQPQHF.

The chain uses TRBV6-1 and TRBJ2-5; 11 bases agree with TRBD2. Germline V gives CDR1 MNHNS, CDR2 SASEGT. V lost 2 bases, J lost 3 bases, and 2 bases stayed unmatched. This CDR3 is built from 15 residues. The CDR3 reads CASSELAGGKETQYF. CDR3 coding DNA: TGTGCCAGCAGTGAACTAGCGGGGGGCAAAGAGACCCAGTACTTC.

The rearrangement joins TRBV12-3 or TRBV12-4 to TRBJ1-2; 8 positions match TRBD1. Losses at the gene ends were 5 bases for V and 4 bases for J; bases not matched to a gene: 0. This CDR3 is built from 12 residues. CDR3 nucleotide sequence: TGTGCCAGCAGTGGACAGGGCTATGGCTACACCTTC. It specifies CASSGQGYGYTF.

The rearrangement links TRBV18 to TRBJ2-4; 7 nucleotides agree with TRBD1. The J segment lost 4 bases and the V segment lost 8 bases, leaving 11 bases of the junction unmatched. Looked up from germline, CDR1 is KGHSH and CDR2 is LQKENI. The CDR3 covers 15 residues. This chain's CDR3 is CASVSGTDLKNIQYF. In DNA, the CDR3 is TGTGCCAGCGTATCGGGGACAGATCTGAAAAACATTCAGTACTTC.

The CDR3 region has the DNA TGTGCCAGCAGCTCCTTGGCGGGAGGTACGCATGAGCAGTTCTTC. Protein product: CASSSLAGGTHEQFF. V usage is TRBV11-2 and J usage is TRBJ2-1; the match to TRBD2 covers 8 bases. Germline lookup yields CDR1 SGHAT and CDR2 FQNNGV. The length of the CDR3 is 15 residues. The trim removed 4 bases at V and 8 bases at J, leaving 10 bases unmatched.

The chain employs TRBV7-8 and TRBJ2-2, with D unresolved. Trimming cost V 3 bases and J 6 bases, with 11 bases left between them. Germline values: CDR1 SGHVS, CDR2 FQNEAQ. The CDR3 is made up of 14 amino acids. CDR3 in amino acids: CASSLGSNPGELFF. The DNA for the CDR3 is TGTGCCAGCAGCTTGGGCAGTAACCCCGGGGAGCTGTTTTTT. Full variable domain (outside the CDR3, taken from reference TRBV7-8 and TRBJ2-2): GAGVSQSPRYKVAKRGQDVALRCDPISGHVSLFWYQQALGQGPEFLTYFQNEAQLDKSGLPSDRFFAERPEGSVSTLKIQRTQQEDSAVYLCASSLGSNPGELFFGEGSRLTVL.

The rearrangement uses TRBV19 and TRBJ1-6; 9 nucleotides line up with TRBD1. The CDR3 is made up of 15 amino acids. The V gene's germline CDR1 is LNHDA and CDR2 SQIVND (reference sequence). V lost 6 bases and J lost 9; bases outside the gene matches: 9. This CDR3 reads CASSGTGIRSSPLHF. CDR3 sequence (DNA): TGTGCCAGTAGCGGGACAGGGATACGGAGTTCACCCCTCCACTTT.

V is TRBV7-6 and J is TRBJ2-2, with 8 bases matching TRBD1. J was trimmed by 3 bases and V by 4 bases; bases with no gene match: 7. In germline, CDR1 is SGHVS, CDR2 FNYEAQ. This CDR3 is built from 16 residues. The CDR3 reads CASSSYRGVDTGELFF. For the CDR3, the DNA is TGTGCCAGCAGCTCATACAGGGGGGTGGACACCGGGGAGCTGTTTTTT.

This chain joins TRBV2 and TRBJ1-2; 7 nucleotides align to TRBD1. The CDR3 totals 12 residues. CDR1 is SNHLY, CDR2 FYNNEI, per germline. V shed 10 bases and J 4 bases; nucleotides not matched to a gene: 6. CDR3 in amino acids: CATKTGSYGYTF. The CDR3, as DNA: TGTGCCACCAAGACAGGGTCCTATGGCTACACCTTC.

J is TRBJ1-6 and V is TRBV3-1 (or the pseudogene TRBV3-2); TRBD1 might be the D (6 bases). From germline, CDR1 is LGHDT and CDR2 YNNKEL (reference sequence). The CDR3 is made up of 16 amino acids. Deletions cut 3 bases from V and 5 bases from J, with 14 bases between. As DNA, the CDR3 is TGTGCCAGCAGCCATAGCTGGGGGCGCAATAATTCACCCCTCCACTTT. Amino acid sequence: CASSHSWGRNNSPLHF.

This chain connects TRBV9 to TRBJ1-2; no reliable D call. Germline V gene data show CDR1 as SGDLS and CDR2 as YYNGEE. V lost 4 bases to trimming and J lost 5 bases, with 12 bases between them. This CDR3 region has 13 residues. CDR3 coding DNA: TGTGCCAGCAGCCCGACGGACTTTTATGGCTACACCTTC. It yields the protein CASSPTDFYGYTF.

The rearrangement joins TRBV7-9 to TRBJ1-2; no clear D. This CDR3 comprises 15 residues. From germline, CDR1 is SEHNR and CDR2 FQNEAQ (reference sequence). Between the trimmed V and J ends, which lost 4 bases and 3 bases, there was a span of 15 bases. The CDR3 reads CASSSRRPEDYGYTF. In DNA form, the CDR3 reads TGTGCCAGCAGCTCCCGTCGTCCGGAGGACTATGGCTACACCTTC.

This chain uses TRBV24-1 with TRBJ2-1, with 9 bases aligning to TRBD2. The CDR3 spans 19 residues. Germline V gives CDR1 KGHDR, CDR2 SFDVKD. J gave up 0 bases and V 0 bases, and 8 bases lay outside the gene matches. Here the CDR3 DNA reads TGTGCCACCAGTGATTTGCCGGCTAGCGGGAAGGCCTCCTACAATGAGCAGTTCTTC. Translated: CATSDLPASGKASYNEQFF.

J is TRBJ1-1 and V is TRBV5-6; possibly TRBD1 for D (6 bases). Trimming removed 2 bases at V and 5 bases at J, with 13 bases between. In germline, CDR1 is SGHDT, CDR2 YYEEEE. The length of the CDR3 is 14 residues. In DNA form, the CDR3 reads TGTGCCAGCAGCTTAGGGGACATTCGGACTGAAGCTTTCTTT. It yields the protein CASSLGDIRTEAFF. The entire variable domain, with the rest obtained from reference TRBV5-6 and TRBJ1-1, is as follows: DAGVTQSPTHLIKTRGQQVTLRCSPKSGHDTVSWYQQALGQGPQFIFQYYEEEERQRGNFPDRFSGHQFPNYSSELNVNALLLGDSALYLCASSLGDIRTEAFFGQGTRLTVV.

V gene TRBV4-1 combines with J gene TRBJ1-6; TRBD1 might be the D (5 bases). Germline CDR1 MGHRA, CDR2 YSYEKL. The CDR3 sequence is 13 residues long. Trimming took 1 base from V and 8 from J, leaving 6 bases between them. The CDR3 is CASSQGRDSPLHF. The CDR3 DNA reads TGCGCCAGCAGCCAAGGCAGGGATTCACCCCTCCACTTT.

The CDR3 nucleotides are TGTGCCAGCAGCCCGGACAGGGCTGGCTACACCTTC. Translating it yields CASSPDRAGYTF. V and J are TRBV14 and TRBJ1-2; 8 bases agree with TRBD1. Germline V gives CDR1 SGHDN, CDR2 FVKESK. V shed 4 bases, J shed 7 bases, and the junction held 2 bases outside the gene matches. The CDR3 covers 12 residues.

The CDR3 coding sequence is TGTGCCAGCCTTGGGGGCGGCCCGGGAACTGAAGCTTTCTTT. This sequence encodes CASLGGGPGTEAFF. The rearrangement joins TRBV7-9 to TRBJ1-1; the D gene is possibly TRBD1 (6 bases). Trimming shortened V by 8 bases and J by 5 bases, and 18 bases separated the two germline ends. The germline gives CDR1 SEHNR, CDR2 FQNEAQ (reference sequence). The CDR3 totals 14 residues.